The clone carrying this T cell receptor beta chain appeared many times. Its target is not known. It was patients with CD8+CD57+ cell expansion by flow cytometry who were chosen for sequencing. These data belong to a study of CD8+CD57+ T cells in acquired aplastic anemia. Study-wide context: DNA from sorted CD4+ and CD8+ cells averaged roughly 3.4 ug. Study-level findings and limits: Researchers report that approximately 28 CD8+ CDR3 sequences appeared in both patients and controls. CD8+ Simpson's diversity did not differ significantly between patients and controls.

Both TCR beta VDJ combination and CDR3 sequence profiling were carried out. Genomic DNA was the template for this profiling. TCRdb reprocessed the reads via MiXCR and lists one record per CDR3 protein. The sample records approximately 220,000 distinct CDR3 sequences, about 44% being singletons. Germline V gene lookup returns CDR1 LNHNV and CDR2 YYDKDF (reference sequence). The CDR3 extends over 15 amino acids. Trimming left V 8 bases short and J 0 bases short, with 14 bases between. The sequence came from a human donor with aplastic anemia. The rearrangement joins TRBV15 to TRBJ2-4; no reliable D call. Sequencing was done on a sample of sorted CD4+, CD8+, or CD8+CD57+ T cells (not recorded which) from PBMCs. CDR3 DNA: TGTGCCACCTCGGGTGACCCACTAGCCAAAAACATTCAGTACTTC. Translation: CATSGDPLAKNIQYF.